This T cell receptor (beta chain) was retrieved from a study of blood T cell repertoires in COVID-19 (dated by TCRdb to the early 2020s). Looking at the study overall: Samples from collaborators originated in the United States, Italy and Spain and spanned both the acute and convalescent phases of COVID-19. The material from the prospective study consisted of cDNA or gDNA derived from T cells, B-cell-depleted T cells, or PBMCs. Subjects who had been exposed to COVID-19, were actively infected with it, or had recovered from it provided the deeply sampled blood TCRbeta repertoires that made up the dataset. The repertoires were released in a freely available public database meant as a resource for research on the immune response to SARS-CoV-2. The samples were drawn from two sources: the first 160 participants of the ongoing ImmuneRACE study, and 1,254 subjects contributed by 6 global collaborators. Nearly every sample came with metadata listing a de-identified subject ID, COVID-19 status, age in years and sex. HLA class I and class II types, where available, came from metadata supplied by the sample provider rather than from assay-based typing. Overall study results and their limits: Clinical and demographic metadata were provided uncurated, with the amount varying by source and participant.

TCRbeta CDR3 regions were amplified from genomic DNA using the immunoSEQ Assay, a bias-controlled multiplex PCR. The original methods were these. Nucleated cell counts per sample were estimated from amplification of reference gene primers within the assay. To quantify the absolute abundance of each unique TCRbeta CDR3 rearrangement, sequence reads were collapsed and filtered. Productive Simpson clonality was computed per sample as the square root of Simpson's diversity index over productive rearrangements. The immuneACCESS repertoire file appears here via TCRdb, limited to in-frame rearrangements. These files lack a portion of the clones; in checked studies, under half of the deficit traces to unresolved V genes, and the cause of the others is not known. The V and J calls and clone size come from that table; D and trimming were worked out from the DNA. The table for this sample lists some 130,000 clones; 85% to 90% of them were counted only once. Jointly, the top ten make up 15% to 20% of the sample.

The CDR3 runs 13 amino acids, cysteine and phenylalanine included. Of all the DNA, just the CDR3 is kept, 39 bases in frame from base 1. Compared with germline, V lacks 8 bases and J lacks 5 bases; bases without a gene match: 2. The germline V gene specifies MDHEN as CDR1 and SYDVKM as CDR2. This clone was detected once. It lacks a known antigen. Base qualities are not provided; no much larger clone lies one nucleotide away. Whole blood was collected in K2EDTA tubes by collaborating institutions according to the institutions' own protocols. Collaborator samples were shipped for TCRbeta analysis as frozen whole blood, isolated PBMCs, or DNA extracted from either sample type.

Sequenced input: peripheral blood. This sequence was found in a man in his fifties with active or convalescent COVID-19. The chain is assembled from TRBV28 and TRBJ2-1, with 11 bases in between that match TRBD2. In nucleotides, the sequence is TGTGCCAGCGGGGGACTAGCGGACAATGAGCAGTTCTTC. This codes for CASGGLADNEQFF.